This entry features one TCR beta chain sequence. The antigen is unknown. Trimming removed 4 bases from V and 2 bases from J; junction bases left unmatched: 5. The CDR3 has 14 amino acids. CDR1 SGDLS and CDR2 YYNGEE come from the germline V gene. TCRdb fed the 5' RACE reads into MiXCR, producing one record per CDR3 protein. Found here are about 340,000 distinct CDR3 sequences, roughly 4.3% of them singletons; the top ten hold around 24%. This entry comes from a study of T cells after yellow fever vaccination. The study's findings and limits: It was a small share of clonotypes that appeared in both CD4 and CD8 compartments.

Sequenced material: PBMCs, taken 5 days after the yellow fever booster vaccination. The TCR originated in a man younger than 35 who received the YFV17D yellow fever vaccine. The V call is TRBV9, the J call TRBJ2-7, with 8 bases identical to TRBD1. CDR3 coding DNA: TGTGCCAGCAGCCAGGGGGACAGGACCTACGAGCAGTACTTC. Translated: CASSQGDRTYEQYF.